This TCR beta chain appears in the sequencing data of a study of response to subunit inactivated influenza vaccine. Study observations and caveats: It was the authors' suggestion that each seasonal influenza vaccination recruits few new T cells.

TCRdb re-called the RT-PCR reads with MiXCR, one entry per CDR3 protein. The profile shows roughly 500,000 distinct CDR3 sequences, 25% of them singletons. The V gene's germline CDR1 is MGHRA and CDR2 YSYEKL. The CDR3 has 13 amino acids. V lost 2 bases to trimming and J lost 2 bases, with 6 bases between them. In regard to this clonotype: Its target is unknown.

This chain links TRBV4-1 with TRBJ1-1, with D hard to call. The sample here was CD4+ T cells sorted from PBMCs, taken 4 to 6 days after vaccination. This TCR came from a man aged 50-59 years who received an inactivated influenza vaccine. The CDR3 spells CASSQPRNTEAFF. For the CDR3, the DNA is TGCGCCAGCAGCCAACCCAGAAACACTGAAGCTTTCTTT.